The T cell receptor (beta chain) under discussion was sequenced for a study of neurological immune-mediated disorders. Study-level results: HTLV-1-associated myelopathy had the most TCR clonal expansion, whereas multiple sclerosis had the least (lower than in healthy controls).

Points on this clonotype: Its matching antigen is unknown. A read error is likely, as this CDR3 ends without the conserved phenylalanine or tryptophan.

The CDR3 totals 11 residues. Trimming cost V 6 bases and J 2 bases, with 4 bases left between them. The germline V gene encodes CDR1 SGHNT and CDR2 YENEEA. The making of cDNA relied on 5'RACE with 10-nucleotide random UMIs. A single run covered 15-18 subjects with over 170 million TCR-beta sequences. TCRdb processed the 5' RACE reads anew with MiXCR; each CDR3 protein has one entry. This sample has roughly 60,000 distinct CDR3 sequences, with around 3.8% found just once. This sequence was found in a woman between 45 and 65 years old with multiple sclerosis. The chain couples TRBV11-3 to TRBJ2-5; D gene uncertain. What was sequenced was PBMCs. The CDR3 reads CASRGQETQYN. CDR3 DNA: TGTGCCAGCAGAGGGCAAGAGACCCAGTACAAC.